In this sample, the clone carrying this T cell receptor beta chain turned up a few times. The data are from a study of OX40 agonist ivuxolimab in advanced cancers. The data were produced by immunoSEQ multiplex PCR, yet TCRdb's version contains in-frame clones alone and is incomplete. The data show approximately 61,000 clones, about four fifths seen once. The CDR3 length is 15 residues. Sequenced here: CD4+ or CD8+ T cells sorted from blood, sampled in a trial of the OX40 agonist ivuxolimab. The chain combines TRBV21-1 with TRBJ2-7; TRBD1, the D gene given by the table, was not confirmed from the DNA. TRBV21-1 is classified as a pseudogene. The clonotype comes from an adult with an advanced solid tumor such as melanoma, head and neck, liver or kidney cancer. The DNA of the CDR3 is TGTGCCAGCAGGGGTAAGCAGGGGCCTTCCTACGAGCAGTACTTC. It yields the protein CASRGKQGPSYEQYF.